These 14 T cell receptor beta chains were all obtained from the same sample, sequenced in a study of PD-1 blockade in classical Hodgkin lymphoma. Libraries were prepared by immunoSEQ multiplex PCR; TCRdb keeps only in-frame clonotypes and omits some of them. The table lists some 95,000 clones, roughly nine tenths of them singletons, with about 10% in the top ten. In every patient, relapse followed autologous stem cell transplantation, while exposure to brentuximab vedotin differed. Sample: peripheral blood mononuclear cells (PBMCs), taken before the second cycle of nivolumab. Receptors were obtained from a human donor with classical Hodgkin lymphoma.

The J gene is TRBJ1-5, the V gene TRBV27, with 8 nucleotides matching TRBD1. The germline gives CDR1 MNHEY, CDR2 SMNVEV (reference sequence). This CDR3 comprises 14 residues. J gave up 5 bases and V 8 bases, and 8 bases lay outside the gene matches. The CDR3 loop is CASRDRGGDQPQHF. The CDR3 DNA reads as TGTGCCAGCCGAGACAGGGGTGGGGATCAGCCCCAGCATTTT.

The chain has TRBV30 and TRBJ1-3; D is undetermined. This CDR3 spans 10 amino acids. Germline lookup yields CDR1 GTSNPN and CDR2 SVGIG (reference sequence). V was clipped by 5 bases and J by 5 bases, with 4 bases between them. The CDR3: CAWGRNTIYF. The CDR3 region has the DNA TGTGCCTGGGGGCGAAACACCATATATTTT.

Written as DNA, the CDR3 is TGTGCCAGCAGCTCGCCGGGGACTAGCGGCACAGATACGCAGTATTTT. This gives the protein CASSSPGTSGTDTQYF. The chain links TRBV5-4 to TRBJ2-3; 10 bases match TRBD2. From germline, CDR1 is SGHNT and CDR2 YYREEE (reference sequence). The CDR3 sequence is 16 residues long. V gave up 3 bases and J gave up 1 base; unmatched junction bases: 5.

The V gene is TRBV5-4, the J gene TRBJ2-1; 7 bases line up with TRBD1. The germline CDR1 and CDR2 sequences are SGHNT and YYREEE (reference sequence). The CDR3 consists of 15 residues. J gave up 4 bases and V 0 bases, and 4 bases lay outside the gene matches. CDR3 DNA: TGTGCCAGCAGCTTGGAGGGGGCCAGGTACAATGAGCAGTTCTTC. Its protein is CASSLEGARYNEQFF.

This sequence joins TRBV6-6 and TRBJ2-7; D not resolved. Germline-derived CDR1 and CDR2 are MNHNY and SVGAGI (reference sequence). Between the trimmed V and J ends, which lost 5 bases and 4 bases, there was a span of 9 bases. The CDR3 is made up of 12 amino acids. The CDR3 is CASSADAYEQYF. The CDR3 nucleotides read TGTGCCAGCAGTGCCGACGCGTACGAGCAGTACTTC.

The V and J genes are TRBV10-1 and TRBJ2-3; D is undetermined. Germline loops: CDR1 WNHNN, CDR2 SYGVQD (reference sequence). Trimming cost V 3 bases and J 4 bases, with 11 bases left between them. The CDR3 consists of 14 residues. CDR3 coding DNA: TGCGCCAGCAGTGAAGGAGAACTGGCAGATACGCAGTATTTT. Translating it yields CASSEGELADTQYF.

This chain connects TRBV19 to TRBJ2-7; D may be TRBD1 (5 bases). Germline V gene data show CDR1 as LNHDA and CDR2 as SQIVND (reference sequence). The V gene lost 11 bases and the J gene lost 6 bases, with 11 bases spanning the gap. The CDR3 runs 10 residues. This chain's CDR3 is CAGPGCEQYF. CDR3 sequence (DNA): TGTGCCGGCCCAGGGTGCGAGCAGTACTTC. Full variable domain (remainder filled in from reference TRBV19 and TRBJ2-7): DGGITQSPKYLFRKEGQNVTLSCEQNLNHDAMYWYRQDPGQGLRLIYYSQIVNDFQKGDIAEGYSVSREKKESFPLTVTSAQKNPTAFYLCAGPGCEQYFGPGTRLTVT.

V and J are TRBV23-1 and TRBJ1-1; 11 bases line up with TRBD1. TRBV23-1 belongs to the ORF category, with a function that is uncertain. CDR3 length equals 16 residues. V shed 7 bases, J shed 5 bases, and the junction held 12 bases outside the gene matches. This CDR3 is CASTAHQDRGLTEAFF. The CDR3 DNA sequence: TGCGCCAGCACCGCTCACCAGGACAGGGGGCTTACTGAAGCTTTCTTT.

V is TRBV12-5 and J is TRBJ1-1; weak D call: TRBD1 (5 bases). CDR3 length: 13 amino acids. Trimming shortened V by 6 bases and J by 1 base, and 9 bases separated the two germline ends. The germline CDR1 and CDR2 sequences are LGHNT and FRNRAP. CDR3 sequence reads: CASGGGPNTEAFF. The CDR3 DNA sequence: TGTGCTAGTGGGGGGGGACCGAACACTGAAGCTTTCTTT.

This sequence joins TRBV6-1 and TRBJ2-3; D unclear. Germline assignment: CDR1 MNHNS and CDR2 SASEGT. CDR3 length equals 15 residues. V lost 2 bases and J lost 0, with 9 bases in between. CDR3 protein: CASSESRYSTDTQYF. CDR3 DNA: TGTGCCAGCAGTGAATCCCGGTATAGCACAGATACGCAGTATTTT.

The chain couples TRBV10-3 to TRBJ1-4; possible D gene TRBD1, 5 bases. Per germline, CDR1 ENHRY and CDR2 SYGVKD. Trimming shortened V by 5 bases and J by 4 bases, and 11 bases separated the two germline ends. There are 14 residues in the CDR3. The CDR3 reads CAISSGGGNEKLFF. The CDR3 DNA reads TGTGCCATCAGTTCCGGGGGTGGTAATGAAAAACTGTTTTTT.

The rearrangement joins TRBV5-1 to TRBJ2-3, with 9 bases identical to TRBD2. This CDR3 has 16 residues. Germline CDR1 and CDR2: SGHRS and YFSETQ. The ends lost 0 bases at V and 5 bases at J; junction bases unmatched: 7. As DNA, the CDR3 is TGCGCCAGCAGCTTGGCCGCGGGAGGGGTGAAAGATACGCAGTATTTT. It yields the protein CASSLAAGGVKDTQYF.

The rearrangement uses TRBV7-3 and TRBJ2-2, with 7 nucleotides matching TRBD2. J lost 5 bases, V lost 2 bases, and 5 bases had no gene match. The CDR3 is made up of 15 amino acids. Germline-derived CDR1 and CDR2 are SGHTA and FQGTGA. For the CDR3, the DNA is TGTGCCAGCAGCTTAGAGGGACTACCAACCGGGGAGCTGTTTTTT. This sequence encodes CASSLEGLPTGELFF.

The chain combines TRBV27 with TRBJ2-2, with a tentative D call TRBD1 (5 bases). Trimming shortened V by 11 bases and J by 0 bases, and 16 bases separated the two germline ends. Germline-derived CDR1 and CDR2 are MNHEY and SMNVEV (reference sequence). The CDR3 runs 15 residues. The CDR3 DNA reads TGTGCCGTTCAAGCAGACAGCGCGAACACCGGGGAGCTGTTTTTT. Its translation is CAVQADSANTGELFF.